One sample yielded the 28 T cell receptor beta chains listed below, sequenced in a study of blood T cell repertoires in COVID-19. Assay used: immunoSEQ multiplex PCR; TCRdb lists only in-frame clones, some missing. The table records about 150,000 clones, roughly 84% of them present only once. Sequenced material: peripheral blood. The origin of the receptors is a man aged 80 or over with COVID-19, enrolled during active disease.

The chain uses TRBV5-1 and TRBJ2-7; D is perhaps TRBD1 (6 bases). Germline V CDR1 and CDR2: SGHRS, YFSETQ. The CDR3 length is 13 residues. V was shortened by 2 bases and J by 9 bases, with 15 bases between the two germline ends. The CDR3 DNA reads as TGCGCCAGCAGCTTAGACAGGATGGGCGTGCAGTACTTC. Translating it yields CASSLDRMGVQYF.

This clone was observed a handful of times. V and J are TRBV6-1 and TRBJ1-6, with D tentatively TRBD1 (6 bases). The CDR3 has 14 amino acids. Germline-derived CDR1 and CDR2 are MNHNS and SASEGT. V was pared by 2 bases and J by 7 bases, with 9 bases between. This CDR3 reads CASSEYRANSPLHF. The CDR3 nucleotides are TGTGCCAGCAGTGAATACAGGGCCAATTCACCCCTCCACTTT.

The gene calls are TRBV5-5 and TRBJ1-6, with D perhaps matching TRBD1 (6 bases). Trimming cost V 2 bases and J 7 bases, with 10 bases left between them. The germline CDR1 and CDR2 sequences are SGHKS and YYEKEE (reference sequence). The CDR3 totals 14 residues. In nucleotides, the CDR3 is TGTGCCAGCAGCTTAACAGGGACCAATTCACCCCTCCACTTT. It encodes CASSLTGTNSPLHF.

V usage is TRBV6-1 and J usage is TRBJ2-7; 7 bases agree with TRBD2. CDR3 length: 17 amino acids. In germline, CDR1 is MNHNS, CDR2 SASEGT. The J segment lost 2 bases and the V segment lost 4 bases, leaving 14 bases of the junction unmatched. This CDR3 is CASSALAGADITYEQYF. CDR3 sequence (DNA): TGTGCCAGCAGTGCTTTAGCGGGCGCTGACATTACCTACGAGCAGTACTTC.

V is TRBV7-9 and J is TRBJ1-1; TRBD1 matches 9 bases. The germline gives CDR1 SEHNR, CDR2 FQNEAQ (reference sequence). V shed 5 bases, J shed 5 bases, and the junction held 6 bases outside the gene matches. The CDR3 spans 14 residues. The CDR3 region has the DNA TGTGCCAGCAGCCAGACAGGGGGAAGAACTGAAGCTTTCTTT. Its translation is CASSQTGGRTEAFF.

This chain links TRBV5-1 with TRBJ2-3; TRBD2 aligns across 8 bases. Germline trimming cut 4 bases from V and 7 bases from J; bases unmatched to any gene: 11. This CDR3 region has 15 residues. Germline assignment: CDR1 SGHRS and CDR2 YFSETQ. CDR3 residues: CASSPAGGELYTQYF. As DNA, the CDR3 is TGCGCCAGCAGCCCGGCGGGGGGTGAGTTGTATACGCAGTATTTT.

The table lists this clone with a few counts. The chain couples TRBV6-5 to TRBJ1-6; TRBD1 might be the D (5 bases). The V end was cut by 2 bases, the J end by 7 bases, with 6 bases between. The CDR3 contains 13 residues. Germline loops: CDR1 MNHEY, CDR2 SVGAGI. The CDR3 nucleotides read TGTGCCAGCAGTTACGCAGGGAATTCACCCCTCCACTTT. Protein product: CASSYAGNSPLHF.

The table lists this clone with a count of one. The chain combines TRBV28 with TRBJ2-2; TRBD1 might be the D (6 bases). Deletions cut 4 bases from V and 1 base from J, with 10 bases between. This CDR3 has 15 amino acids. Per germline, CDR1 MDHEN and CDR2 SYDVKM. CDR3 sequence reads: CASSSPGQNTGELFF. CDR3 nucleotide sequence: TGTGCCAGCAGTTCTCCGGGACAGAACACCGGGGAGCTGTTTTTT.

CDR3: CASSHPRTGTVSTEAFF. The CDR3 DNA is TGTGCCAGCAGCCACCCGCGGACAGGTACGGTGAGCACTGAAGCTTTCTTT. The J gene is TRBJ1-1, the V gene TRBV4-2, with TRBD1 identical over 7 bases. The CDR3 sequence is 17 residues long. The germline CDR1 and CDR2 sequences are LGHNA and YNFKEQ. V was clipped by 3 bases and J by 4 bases; unmatched bases: 14.

Regarding this clone: One junction end disagrees with the germline gene, perhaps due to a read error. The chain carries TRBV7-8 and TRBJ2-1; no firm D call. The CDR3 has 13 amino acids. From germline, CDR1 is SGHVS and CDR2 FQNEAQ. The chain's CDR3 is CASSLAAYTEQFF. CDR3 nucleotide sequence: TGTGCCAGCAGCTTAGCCGCTTACACTGAGCAGTTCTTC.

The V call is TRBV7-9, the J call TRBJ2-7; 7 bases are shared with TRBD2. Per germline, CDR1 SEHNR and CDR2 FQNEAQ (reference sequence). CDR3 length equals 14 residues. V shed 4 bases, J shed 7 bases, and the junction held 10 bases outside the gene matches. Written as DNA, the CDR3 is TGTGCCAGCAGCTATAGGGGAGGGGCTGGGGAGCAGTACTTC. Its protein is CASSYRGGAGEQYF.

This rearrangement joins TRBV4-2 to TRBJ2-2; 10 bases map to TRBD2. The germline V gene encodes CDR1 LGHNA and CDR2 YNFKEQ. Unmatched junction bases numbered 9, after V lost 0 bases and J lost 2 bases. This CDR3 has 19 amino acids. The CDR3 is CASSQDTILAGINTGELFF. For the CDR3, the DNA is TGTGCCAGCAGCCAAGATACGATACTAGCGGGGATTAACACCGGGGAGCTGTTTTTT.

The V call is TRBV6-1, the J call TRBJ1-4; 8 bases fit TRBD1. The V segment lost 1 base and the J segment 0 bases; nucleotides outside the gene matches: 7. The CDR3 totals 18 residues. CDR1 is MNHNS and CDR2 is SASEGT in the germline V gene. CDR3 nucleotide sequence: TGTGCCAGCAGTGAAGTGGGACAGGTGATTGCAACTAATGAAAAACTGTTTTTT. Translating gives CASSEVGQVIATNEKLFF.

The chain carries TRBV4-2 and TRBJ1-6; no reliable D call. Germline V lookup: CDR1 LGHNA, CDR2 YNFKEQ. V shed 0 bases and J shed 7 bases, with 13 bases lying between them. The CDR3 sequence is 16 residues long. Here the CDR3 reads CASSQDMTQGNSPLHF. CDR3 DNA: TGTGCCAGCAGCCAAGATATGACTCAAGGAAATTCACCCCTCCACTTT.

This clone was observed a single time. V is TRBV18 and J is TRBJ2-1; D perhaps matches TRBD1 (5 bases). This CDR3 spans 15 amino acids. V was clipped by 3 bases and J by 0 bases, with 9 bases between them. CDR1 KGHSH and CDR2 LQKENI come from the germline V gene. CDR3 bases: TGTGCCAGCTCACCCCGACAGAGCTCCTACAATGAGCAGTTCTTC. Amino acids: CASSPRQSSYNEQFF.

This chain links TRBV5-1 with TRBJ1-2; D unclear. The V gene's germline CDR1 is SGHRS and CDR2 YFSETQ. Trimming pared 4 bases from V and 4 bases from J, leaving 11 bases between. The CDR3 has 13 amino acids. The CDR3 sequence is CASSGEGLYGYTF. The CDR3 DNA reads TGCGCCAGCAGCGGGGAGGGCCTCTATGGCTACACCTTC.

The J gene is TRBJ2-1, the V gene TRBV18, with TRBD2 identical over 8 bases. Germline V lookup: CDR1 KGHSH, CDR2 LQKENI. V was clipped by 0 bases and J by 3 bases; unmatched bases: 10. The CDR3 totals 18 residues. In DNA, the CDR3 is TGTGCCAGCTCACCACCGGGGGGACTCGCGGGGGGCTACAATGAGCAGTTCTTC. Protein sequence: CASSPPGGLAGGYNEQFF.

The chain couples TRBV11-2 to TRBJ2-5, with D unresolved. The CDR3 contains 13 residues. V lost 4 bases and J 0 bases, leaving 6 bases between the germline ends. Germline V gene sequence: CDR1 SGHAT, CDR2 FQNNGV. DNA of the CDR3: TGTGCCAGCAGCTCCAGCGACCAAGAGACCCAGTACTTC. Translated: CASSSSDQETQYF.

The chain recombines TRBV5-1 with TRBJ1-4; no clear D gene. The length of the CDR3 is 14 residues. Between the trimmed V and J ends, which lost 0 bases and 4 bases, there was a span of 7 bases. Germline CDR1 and CDR2: SGHRS and YFSETQ. The DNA of the CDR3 is TGCGCCAGCAGCTTGGTTGGCAGTAATGAAAAACTGTTTTTT. This encodes CASSLVGSNEKLFF.

CDR3 DNA: TGCGCCAGCAGTTTCTCAGGTCCGGGCAATCAGCCCCAGCATTTT. It yields the protein CASSFSGPGNQPQHF. The chain carries TRBV10-1 and TRBJ1-5, with D unresolved. This CDR3 is built from 15 residues. CDR1 is WNHNN, CDR2 SYGVQD, per germline (reference sequence). V was trimmed by 5 bases and J by 2 bases, leaving 13 bases between them.

V is TRBV5-1 and J is TRBJ2-3; 10 nucleotides match TRBD2. The CDR3 length is 18 residues. The J segment lost 5 bases and the V segment lost 0 bases, leaving 12 bases of the junction unmatched. CDR1 is SGHRS, CDR2 YFSETQ, per germline. This CDR3 reads CASSLEVVSGGHQDTQYF. CDR3 sequence (DNA): TGCGCCAGCAGCTTGGAGGTCGTTAGCGGGGGGCATCAAGATACGCAGTATTTT.

The V call is TRBV11-2, the J call TRBJ2-7; D is undetermined. Germline CDR1 and CDR2: SGHAT and FQNNGV. The germline V and J ends were trimmed by 1 base and 3 bases, with 10 bases remaining between them. The CDR3 runs 14 residues. CDR3 sequence reads: CASSLGPGRYEQYF. CDR3 nucleotide sequence: TGTGCCAGCAGCTTAGGTCCAGGCCGCTACGAGCAGTACTTC.

The rearrangement links TRBV6-2 or TRBV6-3 to TRBJ1-3; unclear D gene. CDR3 length equals 14 residues. V lost 2 bases and J 7 bases, leaving 12 bases between the germline ends. The germline gives CDR1 MNHEY, CDR2 SVGEGT. This CDR3 reads CASSYERVRNTIYF. The CDR3 nucleotides read TGTGCCAGCAGTTACGAACGGGTGAGGAACACCATATATTTT.

The V and J genes are TRBV5-1 and TRBJ2-7; D is undetermined. The CDR3 is 13 amino acids. The germline CDR1 and CDR2 sequences are SGHRS and YFSETQ. V was clipped by 4 bases and J by 2 bases, with 10 bases between them. The CDR3 loop reads CASSHDTAYEQYF. The CDR3 nucleotides read TGCGCCAGCAGCCATGACACCGCCTACGAGCAGTACTTC.

This chain joins TRBV18 and TRBJ1-2, with 10 bases matching TRBD1. Germline CDR1 KGHSH, CDR2 LQKENI. The ends lost 0 bases at V and 7 bases at J; junction bases unmatched: 8. CDR3 length: 16 residues. The CDR3 DNA reads as TGTGCCAGCTCACCACCGGGCGGACAGGGGGTAGGTGGCTACACCTTC. As protein: CASSPPGGQGVGGYTF.

This clone was recorded once. The CDR3 loop reads CASSEAPGGNTEAFF. As DNA, the CDR3 is TGTGCCAGCAGTGAAGCCCCAGGGGGGAACACTGAAGCTTTCTTT. The genes are TRBV2 and TRBJ1-1; 7 nucleotides line up with TRBD1. V was clipped by 0 bases and J by 1 base; unmatched bases: 2. This CDR3 contains 15 residues. CDR1 and CDR2 from the germline V gene are SNHLY and FYNNEI. The full variable domain, with the rest looked up from reference TRBV2 and TRBJ1-1, is EPEVTQTPSHQVTQMGQEVILRCVPISNHLYFYWYRQILGQKVEFLVSFYNNEISEKSEIFDDQFSVERPDGSNFTLKIRSTKLEDSAMYFCASSEAPGGNTEAFFGQGTRLTVV.

V is TRBV6-5 and J is TRBJ1-1, with 8 positions matching TRBD1. Trimming removed 2 bases from V and 5 bases from J; junction bases left unmatched: 10. Per germline, CDR1 MNHEY and CDR2 SVGAGI. The CDR3 extends over 16 amino acids. The CDR3 protein is CASSYPPDRGDTEAFF. DNA of the CDR3: TGTGCCAGCAGTTACCCACCCGACAGGGGAGATACTGAAGCTTTCTTT.

CDR3 region: CASREATDTQYF. CDR3 sequence (DNA): TGTGCCAGCAGAGAGGCCACAGATACGCAGTATTTT. The rearrangement uses TRBV28 and TRBJ2-3; D ambiguous. V lost 6 bases and J 2 bases, leaving 6 bases between the germline ends. Germline lookup yields CDR1 MDHEN and CDR2 SYDVKM. There are 12 residues in the CDR3.